There are many counts of the clone carrying this TCR beta chain. The CDR3 regions of TCR beta were amplified from RNA transcripts. The primer set for the first-round RT-PCR of the TCR CDR3 was HTBI. One entry per CDR3 protein results from TCRdb running MiXCR on the multiplex PCR reads. Among hundreds of thousands of distinct CDR3 sequences listed, approximately 15% were seen once. This record comes from a study of T cells in Graves' hyperthyroidism and ophthalmopathy. The CDR3 runs 15 residues. Germline V gene lookup returns CDR1 KGHDR and CDR2 SFDVKD. V dropped 6 bases and J dropped 4; count of bases not matched to a gene: 9.

This TCR came from a woman aged 18-29 years with Graves' hyperthyroidism. Sequences were obtained from blood. This rearrangement joins TRBV24-1 to TRBJ1-2; 8 bases match TRBD1. The CDR3 sequence: CATSWRTGGTYGYTF. The CDR3 DNA reads as TGTGCCACCAGTTGGCGAACAGGGGGGACCTATGGCTACACCTTC.